A single sample is the source of the 25 T cell receptor beta chains below, sequenced in a study of blood T cell repertoires in COVID-19. This table comes from immunoSEQ multiplex PCR, and its TCRdb copy is limited to in-frame clones, with some not included. The top ten clones hold roughly 7.4% of a sample with fewer than 700,000 clones, around nine tenths of them seen once. Material: peripheral blood. The receptors were gathered from a woman in her forties or fifties with COVID-19, enrolled during active disease.

The rearrangement links TRBV6-5 to TRBJ2-7; 7 positions agree with TRBD1. The CDR3 totals 15 residues. Germline assignment: CDR1 MNHEY and CDR2 SVGAGI. V gave up 4 bases and J gave up 2 bases; unmatched junction bases: 8. Here the CDR3 DNA reads TGTGCCAGCAGTTCACCGGGACAGACGACCTACGAGCAGTACTTC. This codes for CASSSPGQTTYEQYF.

This sequence joins TRBV3-1 (or the pseudogene TRBV3-2) and TRBJ1-2; D not certain. The CDR3 runs 15 residues. Trimming took off 0 bases at V and 3 bases at J, with 11 bases between the two ends. The germline V gene has CDR1 LGHDT and CDR2 YNNKEL (reference sequence). DNA of the CDR3: TGTGCCAGCAGCCAAGATAGTAGCCAGTACTATGGCTACACCTTC. Its protein product is CASSQDSSQYYGYTF.

This clone was recorded once. V usage is TRBV3-1 (or the pseudogene TRBV3-2) and J usage is TRBJ1-2, with 8 bases that match TRBD1. Per the germline V gene, CDR1 is LGHDT and CDR2 is YNNKEL (reference sequence). J lost 5 bases, V lost 3 bases, and 11 bases had no gene match. The CDR3 contains 16 residues. The CDR3 sequence: CASSQNPGQAVYGYTF. The CDR3 DNA is TGTGCCAGCAGCCAGAATCCGGGACAGGCGGTGTATGGCTACACCTTC.

V is TRBV5-1 and J is TRBJ2-7; 8 bases map to TRBD1. This CDR3 is built from 15 residues. Germline loops: CDR1 SGHRS, CDR2 YFSETQ. Trimming removed 1 base from V and 5 bases from J; junction bases left unmatched: 8. DNA for the CDR3: TGCGCCAGCAGCTTGTCCGGACAGGGCATAGACGAGCAGTACTTC. It translates to CASSLSGQGIDEQYF.

The CDR3 loop reads CASSPPGNQPQHF. The CDR3, as DNA: TGTGCCAGCAGCCCCCCCGGCAATCAGCCCCAGCATTTT. This chain connects TRBV6-6 to TRBJ1-5; no firm D call. V gave up 6 bases and J gave up 2 bases, with 8 bases separating them. CDR1 MNHNY and CDR2 SVGAGI come from the germline V gene (reference sequence). This CDR3 region has 13 residues.

This chain connects TRBV9 to TRBJ1-6; tentatively, D is TRBD1 (5 bases). The CDR3 covers 14 residues. Germline CDR1 reads SGDLS; CDR2 reads YYNGEE. V was shortened by 6 bases and J by 2 bases, with 9 bases between the two germline ends. The CDR3 spells CASTAGTYNSPLHF. The CDR3 DNA reads as TGTGCCAGCACCGCAGGGACCTATAATTCACCCCTCCACTTT.

The chain combines TRBV28 with TRBJ2-2; maybe TRBD2 (6 bases). Looked up from germline, CDR1 is MDHEN and CDR2 is SYDVKM. There are 12 residues in the CDR3. Deletions cut 6 bases from V and 9 bases from J, with 11 bases between. DNA of the CDR3: TGTGCCAGCAGCCGGGACTCTTGGGAGCTGTTTTTT. It is translated as CASSRDSWELFF.

The J gene is TRBJ1-4, the V gene TRBV19; the D gene is possibly TRBD1 (6 bases). The germline V gene has CDR1 LNHDA and CDR2 SQIVND (reference sequence). Trimming shortened V by 7 bases and J by 8 bases, and 17 bases separated the two germline ends. This CDR3 has 14 amino acids. The CDR3, as DNA: TGTGCCAGTAAACAGGGTTTTAACGGCGAAAAACTGTTTTTT. Its protein is CASKQGFNGEKLFF.

The chain employs TRBV24-1 and TRBJ1-2; 7 nucleotides line up with TRBD1. CDR1 KGHDR and CDR2 SFDVKD come from the germline V gene. The CDR3 sequence is 14 residues long. The V and J ends lost 4 bases and 6 bases, in that order; junction bases with no gene match: 7. The CDR3 protein is CATSDPDRVNGYTF. CDR3 nucleotides: TGTGCCACCAGTGACCCTGACAGGGTTAATGGCTACACCTTC.

J is TRBJ1-2 and V is TRBV18, with a possible D match to TRBD1 (6 bases). The CDR3 covers 14 residues. The germline gives CDR1 KGHSH, CDR2 LQKENI. The V end was cut by 5 bases, the J end by 2 bases, with 12 bases between. The CDR3 here is CASSTGTGNYGYTF. CDR3 bases: TGTGCCAGCTCAACAGGGACGGGAAACTATGGCTACACCTTC.

This rearrangement joins TRBV19 to TRBJ2-7, with TRBD2 matching over 9 bases. Trimming took 0 bases from V and 4 from J; bases not matched to a gene: 7. This CDR3 is 16 amino acids long. The germline V gene encodes CDR1 LNHDA and CDR2 SQIVND (reference sequence). The DNA for the CDR3 is TGTGCCAGTAGTATAGAGACGGCGGGGGGGCATTACGAGCAGTACTTC. Its protein is CASSIETAGGHYEQYF.

The V call is TRBV9, the J call TRBJ2-2; TRBD2 matches 11 bases. With 0 bases clipped from V and 7 bases from J, the junction kept 5 bases outside the gene matches. This CDR3 is built from 16 residues. Germline values: CDR1 SGDLS, CDR2 YYNGEE. CDR3 sequence: CASSVGSGGASGELFF. CDR3 coding DNA: TGTGCCAGCAGCGTAGGTAGCGGGGGGGCCAGCGGGGAGCTGTTTTTT.

The chain couples TRBV5-5 to TRBJ2-7, with 8 bases aligning to TRBD1. The CDR3 consists of 15 residues. The germline gives CDR1 SGHKS, CDR2 YYEKEE (reference sequence). The ends lost 2 bases at V and 7 bases at J; junction bases unmatched: 11. This CDR3 is CASSFFPRGLGEQYF. The CDR3 bases are TGTGCCAGCAGCTTCTTCCCCAGGGGGCTGGGGGAGCAGTACTTC. Supplemented by reference TRBV5-5 and TRBJ2-7, the full variable domain reads DAGVTQSPTHLIKTRGQQVTLRCSPISGHKSVSWYQQVLGQGPQFIFQYYEKEERGRGNFPDRFSARQFPNYSSELNVNALLLGDSALYLCASSFFPRGLGEQYFGPGTRLTVT.

This clone was picked up a small number of times. The gene calls are TRBV3-1 (or the pseudogene TRBV3-2) and TRBJ2-7, with 9 bases aligning to TRBD2. The CDR3 extends over 18 amino acids. The germline V gene encodes CDR1 LGHDT and CDR2 YNNKEL (reference sequence). The V and J ends lost 0 bases and 3 bases, in that order; junction bases with no gene match: 12. The CDR3 coding sequence is TGTGCCAGCAGCCAAGATCCGGTCGGGAGCGGGGGGAGCTACGAGCAGTACTTC. This codes for CASSQDPVGSGGSYEQYF.

The genes are TRBV21-1 and TRBJ2-4; the table's D call, TRBD1, has no DNA check behind it. TRBV21-1 is annotated as a pseudogene. This CDR3 region has 16 residues. DNA of the CDR3: TGTGCCAGCAGCAAAGCCGGGACAGTAGCCAAAAACATTCAGTACTTC. Its translation is CASSKAGTVAKNIQYF.

Comment on this clone: The sample holds other DNA sequences that translate to the same CDR3. The chain's CDR3 is CASSLGLRETQYF. DNA of the CDR3: TGCGCCAGCAGCTTGGGACTACGGGAGACCCAGTACTTC. The chain links TRBV5-1 to TRBJ2-5; a possible D gene is TRBD2 (5 bases). Deletions cut 0 bases from V and 5 bases from J, with 8 bases between. Germline values: CDR1 SGHRS, CDR2 YFSETQ. The CDR3 loop spans 13 amino acids.

The chain is built from TRBV28 and TRBJ1-5; D not resolved. Germline V gene lookup returns CDR1 MDHEN and CDR2 SYDVKM. The CDR3 length is 14 residues. V was cut by 5 bases and J by 6 bases, with 14 bases left in between. The CDR3 nucleotides are TGTGCCAGCAGTGATCCCCCTGGAGTTCAGCCCCAGCATTTT. It is translated as CASSDPPGVQPQHF.

V gene TRBV4-1 combines with J gene TRBJ1-6; possible D gene TRBD1, 6 bases. Germline CDR1 MGHRA, CDR2 YSYEKL. Trimming removed 3 bases at V and 9 bases at J, with 21 bases between. This CDR3 contains 17 residues. The CDR3 DNA is TGCGCCAGCAGCCACTCCCCCCAGGGGCCTTTAGGTTCACCCCTCCACTTT. Residues: CASSHSPQGPLGSPLHF.

The V gene is TRBV7-8, the J gene TRBJ1-1; TRBD1 is a possible D gene (5 bases). This CDR3 is built from 16 residues. Germline V gene lookup returns CDR1 SGHVS and CDR2 FQNEAQ. Trimming removed 5 bases from V and 2 bases from J, with 18 bases in between. CDR3: CASSGSGQARNTEAFF. CDR3 nucleotide sequence: TGTGCCAGCAGCGGGTCAGGGCAGGCTCGAAACACTGAAGCTTTCTTT.

The chain has TRBV10-3 and TRBJ2-1; 8 bases are shared with TRBD2. The CDR3 consists of 19 residues. Germline CDR1 ENHRY, CDR2 SYGVKD. After removal of 6 bases from V and 0 bases from J, the junction contained 16 bases not matched to a gene. The CDR3: CAIRDLSRAGGHSYNEQFF. As DNA, the CDR3 is TGTGCCATCAGGGACTTGAGTCGGGCGGGGGGACACTCCTACAATGAGCAGTTCTTC.

V is TRBV14 and J is TRBJ1-2, with D tentatively TRBD1 (5 bases). The V gene lost 2 bases and the J gene lost 8 bases, with 15 bases spanning the gap. The CDR3 sequence is 14 residues long. CDR1 and CDR2 (germline): SGHDN, FVKESK. For the CDR3, the DNA is TGTGCCAGCAGCCAATCAGACCGAAGGGGAGGCTACACCTTC. Protein: CASSQSDRRGGYTF.

The chain combines TRBV9 with TRBJ2-1; TRBD2 matches 10 bases. CDR3 size: 14 residues. Trimming took 0 bases from V and 6 from J; bases not matched to a gene: 0. From germline, CDR1 is SGDLS and CDR2 YYNGEE. The CDR3 loop is CASSVGTSGNEQFF. The CDR3 bases are TGTGCCAGCAGCGTAGGGACTAGCGGCAATGAGCAGTTCTTC.

V gene TRBV19 combines with J gene TRBJ2-6, with D unresolved. CDR3 length: 15 amino acids. V dropped 7 bases and J dropped 0 bases, with 10 bases sitting between them. The germline V gene has CDR1 LNHDA and CDR2 SQIVND (reference sequence). The CDR3 DNA is TGTGCCAGTACCAACTCTGGCTCTGGGGCCAACGTCCTGACTTTC. Translation gives CASTNSGSGANVLTF.

This CDR3 is CASRQGGRETQYF. In DNA, the CDR3 is TGTGCCAGCAGGCAGGGAGGACGGGAGACCCAGTACTTC. This chain uses TRBV6-5 with TRBJ2-5; a weak D match, TRBD2 (6 bases). The CDR3 extends over 13 amino acids. The germline gives CDR1 MNHEY, CDR2 SVGAGI. Deletions cut 6 bases from V and 5 bases from J, with 13 bases between.

The rearrangement uses TRBV30 and TRBJ2-2; D is ambiguous. Trimming shortened V by 3 bases and J by 4 bases, and 3 bases separated the two germline ends. CDR3 length: 11 residues. The V gene's germline CDR1 is GTSNPN and CDR2 SVGIG (reference sequence). The CDR3 loop is CAWSRTGELFF. The CDR3 DNA reads TGTGCCTGGAGCCGCACCGGGGAGCTGTTTTTT.